The rows below give T cell receptor beta chains drawn from one sample of a study of T cell responses to AZD1222 COVID-19 vaccine. The assay was immunoSEQ multiplex PCR, and TCRdb's table has in-frame clones only and misses some. The sample lists over 150,000 clones; 75% to 95% were seen once. The sample here was peripheral blood, taken on day 0 of AZD1222 vaccination. All receptors derive from an adult in good health. Each CDR3 is given with its conserved first and last residue. The order of the fields is CDR3 protein, CDR3 DNA, V gene, clone size, D gene, J gene. A D gene is named only where the DNA matches it firmly. Clone size is stated in some rows and not others, as once, few, many or a class when expanded.

CDR3 protein: CASSERQTGNTIYF
CDR3 DNA: TGTGCCAGCAGTGAACGACAGACTGGAAACACCATATATTTT
V gene: TRBV2
clone size: once
D gene: -
J gene: TRBJ1-3

CDR3 protein: CASSESATNEKLFF
CDR3 DNA: TGCGCCAGCAGTGAGAGTGCAACTAATGAAAAACTGTTTTTT
V gene: TRBV10-1
clone size: -
D gene: -
J gene: TRBJ1-4

CDR3 protein: CASSAIDQNTEAFF
CDR3 DNA: TGTGCCAGCAGCGCTATCGACCAAAACACTGAAGCTTTCTTT
V gene: TRBV9
clone size: -
D gene: -
J gene: TRBJ1-1

CDR3 protein: CASSDGRGNTEAFF
CDR3 DNA: TGTGCCAGCAGCGACGGACGAGGGAACACTGAAGCTTTCTTT
V gene: TRBV5-8
clone size: -
D gene: -
J gene: TRBJ1-1

CDR3 protein: CASEDRTDTQYF
CDR3 DNA: TGTGCCAGTGAAGATCGCACAGATACGCAGTATTTT
V gene: TRBV6-5
clone size: -
D gene: -
J gene: TRBJ2-3

CDR3 protein: CATDLGRMTPSYEQYF
CDR3 DNA: TGTGCCACCGACCTGGGACGGATGACGCCCTCCTACGAGCAGTACTTC
V gene: TRBV7-8
clone size: -
D gene: -
J gene: TRBJ2-7

CDR3 protein: CSPWGGLNSPLHF
CDR3 DNA: TGCAGCCCGTGGGGGGGGCTTAATTCACCCCTCCACTTT
V gene: TRBV29-1
clone size: -
D gene: -
J gene: TRBJ1-6

CDR3 protein: CASSISGGDQETQYF
CDR3 DNA: TGTGCCAGTAGTATATCCGGGGGGGACCAAGAGACCCAGTACTTC
V gene: TRBV19
clone size: -
D gene: TRBD2
J gene: TRBJ2-5

CDR3 protein: CASSLAGLRSNQPQHF
CDR3 DNA: TGTGCCAGCAGCTTGGCCGGTTTACGGAGCAATCAGCCCCAGCATTTT
V gene: TRBV7-2
clone size: -
D gene: -
J gene: TRBJ1-5

CDR3 protein: CASSFRGRDGYTF
CDR3 DNA: TGTGCCAGCAGCTTTCGGGGTAGGGATGGCTACACCTTC
V gene: TRBV7-9
clone size: -
D gene: -
J gene: TRBJ1-2

CDR3 protein: CASSPPGGEKLFF
CDR3 DNA: TGCGCCAGCAGCCCCCCGGGGGGGGAAAAACTGTTTTTT
V gene: TRBV5-1
clone size: -
D gene: -
J gene: TRBJ1-4

CDR3 protein: CASSQDRAQTNQPQHF
CDR3 DNA: TGTGCCAGCAGCCAAGATCGGGCACAGACTAATCAGCCCCAGCATTTT
V gene: TRBV4-2
clone size: few
D gene: -
J gene: TRBJ1-5

CDR3 protein: CASRPTENTEAFF
CDR3 DNA: TGCGCCAGCAGACCGACAGAGAACACTGAAGCTTTCTTT
V gene: TRBV5-1
clone size: -
D gene: -
J gene: TRBJ1-1

CDR3 protein: CASSPDRNYGYTF
CDR3 DNA: TGTGCCAGCTCTCCAGACAGGAACTATGGCTACACCTTC
V gene: TRBV18
clone size: -
D gene: -
J gene: TRBJ1-2

CDR3 protein: CASSVGLAGSYEQYF
CDR3 DNA: TGTGCCAGCAGCGTAGGACTAGCGGGGTCCTACGAGCAGTACTTC
V gene: TRBV9
clone size: once
D gene: TRBD2
J gene: TRBJ2-7

CDR3 protein: CASSFFTGGEAPLHF
CDR3 DNA: TGCGCCAGCAGCTTTTTCACGGGGGGCGAGGCACCCCTCCACTTT
V gene: TRBV5-1
clone size: few
D gene: -
J gene: TRBJ1-6

CDR3 protein: CASSHTSPGELFF
CDR3 DNA: TGTGCCAGCAGCCACACTAGCCCCGGGGAGCTGTTTTTT
V gene: TRBV3-1/TRBV3-2
clone size: once
D gene: -
J gene: TRBJ2-2

CDR3 protein: CASSRPGGETQYF
CDR3 DNA: TGTGCCAGCAGTCGACCGGGAGGAGAGACCCAGTACTTC
V gene: TRBV27
clone size: once
D gene: TRBD2
J gene: TRBJ2-5

CDR3 protein: CASSERGGRGYTF
CDR3 DNA: TGTGCCAGCAGTGAACGGGGGGGCAGGGGCTACACCTTC
V gene: TRBV6-1
clone size: -
D gene: -
J gene: TRBJ1-2

CDR3 protein: CASSWGTSGGDEQYF
CDR3 DNA: TGCGCCAGCAGCTGGGGGACTAGCGGGGGTGACGAGCAGTACTTC
V gene: TRBV5-1
clone size: -
D gene: TRBD2
J gene: TRBJ2-7

CDR3 protein: CASSQIRGGSRSNEKLFF
CDR3 DNA: TGCGCCAGCAGCCAGATCCGGGGGGGGAGCCGCTCGAATGAAAAACTGTTTTTT
V gene: TRBV4-1
clone size: -
D gene: -
J gene: TRBJ1-4

CDR3 protein: CASSPRGSTGQPQHF
CDR3 DNA: TGTGCCAGCAGTCCTCGGGGATCCACGGGGCAGCCCCAGCATTTT
V gene: TRBV27
clone size: -
D gene: -
J gene: TRBJ1-5

CDR3 protein: CASSVEGGVGRSGNTIYF
CDR3 DNA: TGTGCCAGCAGCGTAGAGGGAGGGGTCGGACGATCTGGAAACACCATATATTTT
V gene: TRBV9
clone size: -
D gene: -
J gene: TRBJ1-3

CDR3 protein: CASSLYPSPTLHF
CDR3 DNA: TGTGCCAGCAGTTTATATCCCTCCCCCACCCTCCACTTT
V gene: TRBV12-3/TRBV12-4
clone size: -
D gene: -
J gene: TRBJ1-6

CDR3 protein: CASSSYIKGGNTEAFF
CDR3 DNA: TGTGCCAGCAGCTCATACATAAAGGGGGGTAATACTGAAGCTTTCTTT
V gene: TRBV11-2
clone size: once
D gene: -
J gene: TRBJ1-1

CDR3 protein: CASRGVINEKLFF
CDR3 DNA: TGTGCCAGCAGGGGGGTTATAAATGAAAAACTGTTTTTT
V gene: TRBV6-5
clone size: -
D gene: -
J gene: TRBJ1-4

CDR3 protein: CASSGGVTEAFF
CDR3 DNA: TGCGCCAGCAGCGGAGGGGTGACTGAAGCTTTCTTT
V gene: TRBV5-1
clone size: -
D gene: -
J gene: TRBJ1-1

CDR3 protein: CASSASGANVLTF
CDR3 DNA: TGTGCCAGCAGCGCCAGTGGGGCCAACGTCCTGACTTTC
V gene: TRBV11-1
clone size: -
D gene: -
J gene: TRBJ2-6

CDR3 protein: CASSQTRQAPSMNTEAFF
CDR3 DNA: TGCGCCAGCAGTCAGACTCGACAGGCCCCTAGCATGAACACTGAAGCTTTCTTT
V gene: TRBV23-1
clone size: -
D gene: -
J gene: TRBJ1-1

CDR3 protein: CASSQRGPTHSYEQYF
CDR3 DNA: TGTGCCAGCTCACAACGGGGACCCACACACTCCTACGAGCAGTACTTC
V gene: TRBV18
clone size: -
D gene: -
J gene: TRBJ2-7

CDR3 protein: CASSPGQGSPLHF
CDR3 DNA: TGTGCCAGCAGTCCGGGACAGGGGTCACCCCTCCACTTT
V gene: TRBV6-2/TRBV6-3
clone size: -
D gene: TRBD1
J gene: TRBJ1-6

CDR3 protein: CASSLGTTVNQPQHF
CDR3 DNA: TGCGCCAGCAGCTTGGGCACTACAGTGAATCAGCCCCAGCATTTT
V gene: TRBV5-1
clone size: -
D gene: -
J gene: TRBJ1-5

CDR3 protein: CASSGGRGGWQYF
CDR3 DNA: TGTGCCAGCTCTGGCGGGCGGGGGGGCTGGCAGTACTTC
V gene: TRBV18
clone size: -
D gene: TRBD2
J gene: TRBJ2-7

CDR3 protein: CASSQDLGNQPQHF
CDR3 DNA: TGCGCCAGCAGCCAAGATTTAGGCAATCAGCCCCAGCATTTT
V gene: TRBV4-3
clone size: -
D gene: -
J gene: TRBJ1-5

CDR3 protein: CASSYRTGGARSTIYF
CDR3 DNA: TGTGCCAGCAGTTACCGTACCGGGGGGGCTCGGAGCACCATATATTTT
V gene: TRBV6-5
clone size: -
D gene: -
J gene: TRBJ1-3

CDR3 protein: CASSQGKGEGGWFF
CDR3 DNA: TGTGCCAGCAGCCAAGGAAAGGGGGAGGGGGGATGGTTCTTC
V gene: TRBV3-1/TRBV3-2
clone size: -
D gene: -
J gene: TRBJ2-1

CDR3 protein: CASSLNAGAVQFF
CDR3 DNA: TGCGCCAGCAGCTTGAACGCAGGGGCTGTACAGTTCTTC
V gene: TRBV5-1
clone size: -
D gene: -
J gene: TRBJ2-1

CDR3 protein: CSVEEGRDTQYF
CDR3 DNA: TGCAGCGTTGAAGAGGGGCGGGATACGCAGTATTTT
V gene: TRBV29-1
clone size: -
D gene: -
J gene: TRBJ2-3

CDR3 protein: CASSLALSAYATNEKLFF
CDR3 DNA: TGTGCCAGCAGCTTAGCGTTGTCGGCTTATGCAACTAATGAAAAACTGTTTTTT
V gene: TRBV7-9
clone size: -
D gene: -
J gene: TRBJ1-4

CDR3 protein: CASSQFGIRENTDTQYF
CDR3 DNA: TGCGCCAGCAGTCAATTTGGAATTAGGGAAAACACAGATACGCAGTATTTT
V gene: TRBV23-1
clone size: -
D gene: -
J gene: TRBJ2-3

CDR3 protein: CAISELAGIPDQETQYF
CDR3 DNA: TGTGCCATCAGTGAACTAGCGGGGATCCCCGACCAAGAGACCCAGTACTTC
V gene: TRBV10-3
clone size: -
D gene: TRBD2
J gene: TRBJ2-5

CDR3 protein: CASSWTGPESSPLHF
CDR3 DNA: TGTGCCAGCAGCTGGACAGGGCCGGAGAGTTCACCCCTCCACTTT
V gene: TRBV7-6
clone size: -
D gene: TRBD1
J gene: TRBJ1-6

CDR3 protein: CASSQTGTGNTDTQYF
CDR3 DNA: TGTGCCAGCAGCCAAACCGGGACGGGCAACACAGATACGCAGTATTTT
V gene: TRBV3-1/TRBV3-2
clone size: -
D gene: -
J gene: TRBJ2-3

CDR3 protein: CASSARDRSSYEQYF
CDR3 DNA: TGTGCCAGCAGTGCCCGGGACAGGAGCTCCTACGAGCAGTACTTC
V gene: TRBV2
clone size: few
D gene: TRBD1
J gene: TRBJ2-7